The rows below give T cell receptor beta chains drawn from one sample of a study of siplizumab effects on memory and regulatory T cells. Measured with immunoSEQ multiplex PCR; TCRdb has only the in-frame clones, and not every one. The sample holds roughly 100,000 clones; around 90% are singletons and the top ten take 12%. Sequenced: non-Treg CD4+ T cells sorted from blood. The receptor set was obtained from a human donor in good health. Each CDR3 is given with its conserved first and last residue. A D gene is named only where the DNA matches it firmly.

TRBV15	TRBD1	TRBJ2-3	TGTGCCACCAGCAGAGATCAGGGGGACACAGATACGCAGTATTTT	CATSRDQGDTDTQYF
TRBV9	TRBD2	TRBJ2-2	TGTGCCAGCAGCCTAGGGGGACTAGCGGGAGAGTTCGGGGAGCTGTTTTTT	CASSLGGLAGEFGELFF
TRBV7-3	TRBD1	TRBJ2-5	TGTGCCAGCAGCAAACAGGGGCCCGGGGAGACCCAGTACTTC	CASSKQGPGETQYF
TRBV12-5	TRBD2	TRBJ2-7	TGTGCTAGTGGTCTACGGACTAGCGGGTCTTACGAGCAGTACTTC	CASGLRTSGSYEQYF
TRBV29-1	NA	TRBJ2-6	TGCAGCGTTGCGGGGTCTGGGGCCAACGTCCTGACTTTC	CSVAGSGANVLTF
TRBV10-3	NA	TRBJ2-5	TGTGCCATCAGTGATTTTGGGTGGGCCCAGTACTTC	CAISDFGWAQYF
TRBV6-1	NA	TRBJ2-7	TGTGCCAGCAGTACGTACTACGAGCAGTACTTC	CASSTYYEQYF
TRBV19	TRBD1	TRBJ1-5	TGTGCCAGTAGTATAGGGGGACAGGGGCCCCTGAGGGCCCAGCATTTT	CASSIGGQGPLRAQHF
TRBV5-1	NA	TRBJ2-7	TGCGCCAGCAGCTGGGGGGCTTCCTTTGGTGACACTTACGAGCAGTACTTC	CASSWGASFGDTYEQYF
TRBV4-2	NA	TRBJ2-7	TGTGCCAGCAGCCAAGTAGTAGGCGACAGCTCCTACGAGCAGTACTTC	CASSQVVGDSSYEQYF
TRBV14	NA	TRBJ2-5	TGTGCCAGCAGCCACCGGGACGGGAGCCAAGAGACCCAGTACTTC	CASSHRDGSQETQYF